Shown below are 8 T cell receptor beta chains from a single sample sequenced in a study of shared clonotypes between healthy human individuals. Naive CD8 cells lacked CD45RO, underwent positive selection for CCR7 and left out terminally differentiated effector memory CD45RA+ cells. Using immunoSEQ multiplex PCR, the repertoire was profiled, and TCRdb retains in-frame clones only, with some absent. The repertoire holds under 2,000,000 clones, with about 95% as singletons. The source material was naive CD8+ T cells sorted from blood. The origin of the receptors is a man aged 18 to 29 in good health.

This chain joins TRBV11-2 and TRBJ1-4, with 10 bases aligning to TRBD1. The length of the CDR3 is 14 residues. Unmatched junction bases numbered 4, after V lost 5 bases and J lost 7 bases. Germline CDR1 SGHAT, CDR2 FQNNGV. CDR3 sequence: CASSPWDRGEKLFF. Here the CDR3 DNA reads TGTGCCAGCAGCCCTTGGGACAGGGGTGAAAAACTGTTTTTT.

This rearrangement joins TRBV10-3 to TRBJ2-2, with D possibly being TRBD1 (5 bases). The CDR3 extends over 14 amino acids. Germline values: CDR1 ENHRY, CDR2 SYGVKD. V lost 0 bases and J 6 bases, leaving 8 bases between the germline ends. The CDR3 nucleotides read TGTGCCATCAGTGAGTCGGAAGGGGCCGGGGAGCTGTTTTTT. Its protein is CAISESEGAGELFF.

The chain couples TRBV7-9 to TRBJ1-4, with D uncertain. This CDR3 has 14 residues. Trimming took 1 base from V and 3 from J, leaving 6 bases between them. Germline CDR1 is SEHNR and CDR2 is FQNEAQ (reference sequence). The CDR3 sequence: CASSLVGPNEKLFF. In DNA form, the CDR3 reads TGTGCCAGCAGCTTAGTGGGCCCTAATGAAAAACTGTTTTTT. The complete variable domain, with remaining parts taken from reference TRBV7-9 and TRBJ1-4, reads DTGVSQNPRHKITKRGQNVTFRCDPISEHNRLYWYRQTLGQGPEFLTYFQNEAQLEKSRLLSDRFSAERPKGSFSTLEIQRTEQGDSAMYLCASSLVGPNEKLFFGSGTQLSVL.

With respect to this clone: This specimen includes other DNA sequences encoding the same CDR3. V gene TRBV7-9 combines with J gene TRBJ2-3, with TRBD2 matching 9 bases. The junction had 3 bases not matched to a gene; V was cut back by 2 bases and J by 3 bases. The CDR3 contains 15 residues. From germline, CDR1 is SEHNR and CDR2 FQNEAQ (reference sequence). The CDR3: CASSLSAGGTDTQYF. For the CDR3, the DNA is TGTGCCAGCAGCTTAAGTGCGGGAGGGACAGATACGCAGTATTTT.

J is TRBJ1-3 and V is TRBV7-2, with D tentatively TRBD1 (5 bases). V was shortened by 7 bases and J by 0 bases, with 10 bases between the two germline ends. CDR3 size: 14 residues. From germline, CDR1 is SGHTA and CDR2 FQGNSA. The DNA of the CDR3 is TGTGCCAGCATGGGGGTTAGCTCTGGAAACACCATATATTTT. This translates into CASMGVSSGNTIYF.

The chain couples TRBV5-6 to TRBJ1-3; no firm D call. The V end lost 0 bases, the J end lost 3 bases, and 10 bases lay between the germline ends. The CDR3 spans 15 residues. Germline V gene lookup returns CDR1 SGHDT and CDR2 YYEEEE. CDR3 sequence reads: CASSLGGGFGNTIYF. For the CDR3, the DNA is TGTGCCAGCAGCTTGGGAGGTGGTTTTGGAAACACCATATATTTT. Full variable domain (remainder filled in from reference TRBV5-6 and TRBJ1-3): DAGVTQSPTHLIKTRGQQVTLRCSPKSGHDTVSWYQQALGQGPQFIFQYYEEEERQRGNFPDRFSGHQFPNYSSELNVNALLLGDSALYLCASSLGGGFGNTIYFGEGSWLTVV.

The chain is built from TRBV27 and TRBJ1-1; 7 bases match TRBD1. Trimming removed 6 bases from V and 6 bases from J; junction bases left unmatched: 1. CDR3 size: 11 residues. Germline assignment: CDR1 MNHEY and CDR2 SMNVEV (reference sequence). For the CDR3, the DNA is TGTGCCAGCAGCCAGGGGGCTGAAGCTTTCTTT. This sequence encodes CASSQGAEAFF.

The chain has TRBV19 and TRBJ1-5, with D possibly TRBD1 on 5 matching bases. This CDR3 contains 17 residues. Deletions cut 0 bases from V and 5 bases from J, with 17 bases between. The V gene's germline CDR1 is LNHDA and CDR2 SQIVND (reference sequence). Here the CDR3 reads CASSIDEEEGFDQPQHF. Here the CDR3 DNA reads TGTGCCAGTAGTATAGATGAGGAGGAGGGGTTCGATCAGCCCCAGCATTTT.